This TCR beta chain appears in the sequencing data of a study of blood T cell repertoires in COVID-19. Clones were sequenced by immunoSEQ multiplex PCR, and TCRdb holds only the in-frame ones, with some missing. The sample holds a few hundred thousand clones, approximately 87% seen once. CDR1 is SGDLS, CDR2 YYNGEE, per germline. Deletions cut 0 bases from V and 10 bases from J, with 14 bases between. The CDR3 spans 15 residues. This sequence joins TRBV9 and TRBJ1-6; no clear D gene. The receptor comes from a woman between 50 and 59 years old with acute or convalescent COVID-19. What was sequenced was peripheral blood. The CDR3 loop reads CASSVGGEVGSPLHF. CDR3 in DNA: TGTGCCAGCAGCGTAGGCGGCGAAGTAGGATCACCCCTCCACTTT.